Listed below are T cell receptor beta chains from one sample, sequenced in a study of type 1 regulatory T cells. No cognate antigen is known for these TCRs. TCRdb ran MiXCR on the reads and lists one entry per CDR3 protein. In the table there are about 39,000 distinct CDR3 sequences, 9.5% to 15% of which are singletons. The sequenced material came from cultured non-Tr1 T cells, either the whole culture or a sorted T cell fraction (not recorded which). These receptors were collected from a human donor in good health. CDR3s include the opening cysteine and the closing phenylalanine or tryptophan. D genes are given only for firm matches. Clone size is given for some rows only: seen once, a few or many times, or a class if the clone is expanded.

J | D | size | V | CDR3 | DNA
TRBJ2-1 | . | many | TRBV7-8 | CASSLMADEQFF | TGTGCCAGCAGCTTAATGGCAGATGAGCAGTTCTTC
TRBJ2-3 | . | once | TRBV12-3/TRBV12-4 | CASSREQLGDTQYF | TGTGCCAGCAGCAGGGAGCAGTTGGGAGATACGCAGTATTTT
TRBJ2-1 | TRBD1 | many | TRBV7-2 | CASSWTGMVYNEQFF | TGTGCCAGCAGCTGGACAGGGATGGTCTACAATGAGCAGTTCTTC
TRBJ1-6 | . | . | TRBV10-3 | CAISEIQTSSPLHF | TGTGCCATCAGTGAGATCCAGACGAGCTCACCCCTCCACTTT
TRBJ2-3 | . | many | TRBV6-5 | CASSYRVQDTQYF | TGTGCCAGCAGTTACAGGGTTCAAGATACGCAGTATTTT
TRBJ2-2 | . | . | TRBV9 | CASSVVTGAGPGELFF | TGTGCCAGCAGCGTAGTCACGGGGGCTGGCCCCGGGGAGCTGTTTTTT
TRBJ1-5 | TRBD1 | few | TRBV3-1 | CASSQSGGWQPQHF | TGTGCCAGCAGCCAATCAGGGGGCTGGCAGCCCCAGCATTTT
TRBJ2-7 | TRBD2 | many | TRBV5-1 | CASSLSSSGTYEQYF | TGCGCCAGCAGCTTGAGCTCTAGCGGAACCTACGAGCAGTACTTC
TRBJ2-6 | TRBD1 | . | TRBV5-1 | CASSSYRGHGANVLTF | TGCGCCAGCAGCTCCTACAGGGGGCATGGGGCCAACGTCCTGACTTTC
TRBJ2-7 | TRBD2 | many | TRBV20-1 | CSARLAGGQGIGKGEQYF | TGCAGTGCTCGGCTAGCGGGAGGTCAGGGAATTGGAAAGGGCGAGCAGTACTTC
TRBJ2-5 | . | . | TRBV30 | CAWSRNLGSGETQYF | TGTGCCTGGAGTCGCAACCTAGGTTCGGGAGAGACCCAGTACTTC
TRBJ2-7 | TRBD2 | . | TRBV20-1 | CSARETSGSSYEQYF | TGCAGTGCTAGAGAGACTAGCGGTAGCTCCTACGAGCAGTACTTC
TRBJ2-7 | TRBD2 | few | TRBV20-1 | CSARPLAGIYEQYF | TGCAGTGCTAGACCACTAGCGGGAATCTACGAGCAGTACTTC
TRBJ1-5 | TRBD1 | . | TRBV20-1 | CSARGDRGTYSNQPQHF | TGCAGTGCTAGAGGGGACAGGGGCACTTATAGCAATCAGCCCCAGCATTTT
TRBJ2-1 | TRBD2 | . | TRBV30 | CAWSVRLAGDNEQFF | TGTGCCTGGAGTGTAAGGCTAGCGGGAGACAATGAGCAGTTCTTC
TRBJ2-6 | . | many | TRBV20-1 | CSASRTTPSSGANVLTF | TGCAGTGCTAGTAGGACCACCCCGAGCTCTGGGGCCAACGTCCTGACTTTC
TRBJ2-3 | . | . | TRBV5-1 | CASSSSPSTDTQYF | TGCGCCAGCAGCTCCAGCCCTAGCACAGATACGCAGTATTTT
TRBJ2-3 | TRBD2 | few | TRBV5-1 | CASSPGLADPDTQYF | TGCGCCAGCTCACCGGGACTAGCGGACCCAGATACGCAGTATTTT
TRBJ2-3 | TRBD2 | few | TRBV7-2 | CASSLAAGAADTQYF | TGTGCCAGCAGCTTAGCCGCGGGAGCGGCAGATACGCAGTATTTT
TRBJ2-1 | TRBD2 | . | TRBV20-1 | CSAPNAGGPDEQFF | TGCAGTGCTCCGAACGCGGGAGGGCCCGATGAGCAGTTCTTC
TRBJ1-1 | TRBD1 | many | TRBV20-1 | CSAPGQGNTEAFF | TGCAGTGCCCCCGGACAGGGGAACACTGAAGCTTTCTTT
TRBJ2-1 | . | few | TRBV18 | CASSPPSWRGNEQFF | TGTGCCAGCTCACCGCCTAGCTGGAGGGGAAATGAGCAGTTCTTC
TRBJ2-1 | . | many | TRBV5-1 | CASFFRDSYNEQFF | TGCGCCAGCTTCTTCCGGGACTCCTACAATGAGCAGTTCTTC
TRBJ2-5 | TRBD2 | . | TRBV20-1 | CSGTSSQETQYF | TGCAGTGGGACTAGCAGCCAAGAGACCCAGTACTTC
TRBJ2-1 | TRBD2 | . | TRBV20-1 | CSARDSSLAGVYNEQFF | TGCAGTGCTAGAGATTCCTCACTAGCGGGGGTTTACAATGAGCAGTTCTTC
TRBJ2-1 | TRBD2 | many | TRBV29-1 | CSGLAGVEQFF | TGCAGCGGGCTAGCGGGAGTTGAGCAGTTCTTC
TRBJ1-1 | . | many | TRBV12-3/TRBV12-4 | CASSLQQVNTEAFF | TGTGCCAGCAGTTTACAGCAGGTGAACACTGAAGCTTTCTTT
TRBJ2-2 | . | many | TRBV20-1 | CSASGPSGLIGELFF | TGCAGTGCTAGTGGGCCGTCCGGACTCATTGGGGAGCTGTTTTTT
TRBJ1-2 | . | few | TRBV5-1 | CASSQAGQRAGYTF | TGCGCCAGCAGCCAGGCGGGGCAGCGGGCTGGCTACACCTTC
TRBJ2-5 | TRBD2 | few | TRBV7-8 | CASSRTPRTSGREETQYF | TGTGCCAGCAGCCGAACCCCCAGGACTAGCGGGAGGGAAGAGACCCAGTACTTC
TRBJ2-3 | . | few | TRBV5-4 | CASSLRELTDTQYF | TGTGCCAGCAGCTTGAGAGAGCTAACAGATACGCAGTATTTT
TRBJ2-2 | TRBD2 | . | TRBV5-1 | CASSPGPLAGVAGELFF | TGCGCCAGCAGCCCAGGGCCCTTAGCGGGAGTGGCCGGGGAGCTGTTTTTT
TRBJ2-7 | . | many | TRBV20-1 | CSARVPVGEQYF | TGCAGTGCTAGGGTTCCCGTAGGAGAGCAGTACTTC
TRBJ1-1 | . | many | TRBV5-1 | CASSSTPRDLPTEAFF | TGCGCCAGCAGCTCAACCCCTCGGGATCTGCCGACTGAAGCTTTCTTT
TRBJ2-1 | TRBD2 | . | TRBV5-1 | CASSLTLTSGSIDEQFF | TGCGCCAGCAGCCTAACCCTTACTAGCGGGAGTATCGATGAGCAGTTCTTC
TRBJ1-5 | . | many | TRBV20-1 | CSAGGEFSNQPQHF | TGCAGTGCTGGGGGAGAATTCAGCAATCAGCCCCAGCATTTT
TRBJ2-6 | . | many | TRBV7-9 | CASTPPRLSAISSGANVLTF | TGTGCCAGCACCCCTCCTCGTCTTAGCGCGATAAGCTCTGGGGCCAACGTCCTGACTTTC
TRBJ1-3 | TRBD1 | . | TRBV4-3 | CASSLQGAGNTIYF | TGCGCCAGCAGCCTACAGGGGGCGGGAAACACCATATATTTT
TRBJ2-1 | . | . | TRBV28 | CASRELLNEQFF | TGTGCCAGCAGGGAACTATTGAATGAGCAGTTCTTC
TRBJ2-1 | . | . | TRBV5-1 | CASNLGTFDNEQFF | TGCGCCAGCAATCTGGGGACATTTGACAATGAGCAGTTCTTC
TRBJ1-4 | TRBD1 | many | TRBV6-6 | CASGDSGSKLFF | TGTGCCAGCGGGGACAGCGGTAGTAAACTGTTTTTT